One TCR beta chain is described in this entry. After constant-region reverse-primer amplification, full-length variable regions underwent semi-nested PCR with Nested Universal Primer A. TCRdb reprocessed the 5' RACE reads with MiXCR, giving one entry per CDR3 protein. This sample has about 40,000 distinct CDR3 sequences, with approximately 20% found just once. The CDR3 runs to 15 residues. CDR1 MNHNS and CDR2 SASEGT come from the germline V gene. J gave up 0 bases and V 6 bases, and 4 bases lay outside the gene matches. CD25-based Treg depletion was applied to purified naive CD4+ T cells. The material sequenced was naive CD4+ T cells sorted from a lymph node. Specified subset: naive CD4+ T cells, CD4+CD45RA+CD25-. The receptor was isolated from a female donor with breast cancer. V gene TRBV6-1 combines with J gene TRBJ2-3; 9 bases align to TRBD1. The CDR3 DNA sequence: TGTGCCAGCAGGGGACAGGGATCCAGCACAGATACGCAGTATTTT. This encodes CASRGQGSSTDTQYF.